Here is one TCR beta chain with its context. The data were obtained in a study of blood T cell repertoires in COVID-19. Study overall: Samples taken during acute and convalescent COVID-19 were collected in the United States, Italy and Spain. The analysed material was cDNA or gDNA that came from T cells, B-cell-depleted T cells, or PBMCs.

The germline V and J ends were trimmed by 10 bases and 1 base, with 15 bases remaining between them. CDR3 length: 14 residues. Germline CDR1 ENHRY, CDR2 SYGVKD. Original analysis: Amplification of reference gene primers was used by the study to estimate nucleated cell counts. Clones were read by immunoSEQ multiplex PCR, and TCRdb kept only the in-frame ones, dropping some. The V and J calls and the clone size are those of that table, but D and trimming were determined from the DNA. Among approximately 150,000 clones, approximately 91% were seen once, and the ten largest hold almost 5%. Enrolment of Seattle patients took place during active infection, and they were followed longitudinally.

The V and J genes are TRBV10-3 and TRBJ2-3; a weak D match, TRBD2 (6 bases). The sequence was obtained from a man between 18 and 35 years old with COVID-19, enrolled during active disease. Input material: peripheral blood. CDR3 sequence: CATAGASGTDTQYF. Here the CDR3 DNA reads TGTGCCACCGCCGGGGCTAGCGGCACAGATACGCAGTATTTT.